This T cell receptor beta chain stems from a study of cytomegalovirus exposure and HLA in healthy donors. Study results and limitations: Sequencing depth roughly uniform across donors was assumed in presence/absence analyses. A later analysis reported that several of the most significant clusters appeared to be linked to common viral pathogens, among them Epstein-Barr virus. Earlier findings revealed that most TCR beta V segments proved productive either about 90% or about 30% of the time. Later on, an analysis tied under 20,000 TCR beta sequences to HLA alleles at 0.05 false discovery rate.

Germline CDR1 is MNHEY and CDR2 is SVGAGI. The CDR3 length is 12 residues. With 5 bases clipped from V and 4 bases from J, the junction kept 1 base outside the gene matches. Comment on this clone: The antigen remains undetermined.

The PCR contained 60 Vbeta and 13 Jbeta primers. TCRdb's copy holds only in-frame clones and misses some; the assay was immunoSEQ multiplex PCR. The table records around 150,000 clones, under 80% of them present only once. The TCR originated in a female donor in good health and CMV-seronegative. Input material: PBMCs. The chain recombines TRBV6-5 with TRBJ1-2; 7 positions agree with TRBD1. The CDR3 DNA is TGTGCCAGCAGTGGGACAGCCTATGGCTACACCTTC. Translating it yields CASSGTAYGYTF.